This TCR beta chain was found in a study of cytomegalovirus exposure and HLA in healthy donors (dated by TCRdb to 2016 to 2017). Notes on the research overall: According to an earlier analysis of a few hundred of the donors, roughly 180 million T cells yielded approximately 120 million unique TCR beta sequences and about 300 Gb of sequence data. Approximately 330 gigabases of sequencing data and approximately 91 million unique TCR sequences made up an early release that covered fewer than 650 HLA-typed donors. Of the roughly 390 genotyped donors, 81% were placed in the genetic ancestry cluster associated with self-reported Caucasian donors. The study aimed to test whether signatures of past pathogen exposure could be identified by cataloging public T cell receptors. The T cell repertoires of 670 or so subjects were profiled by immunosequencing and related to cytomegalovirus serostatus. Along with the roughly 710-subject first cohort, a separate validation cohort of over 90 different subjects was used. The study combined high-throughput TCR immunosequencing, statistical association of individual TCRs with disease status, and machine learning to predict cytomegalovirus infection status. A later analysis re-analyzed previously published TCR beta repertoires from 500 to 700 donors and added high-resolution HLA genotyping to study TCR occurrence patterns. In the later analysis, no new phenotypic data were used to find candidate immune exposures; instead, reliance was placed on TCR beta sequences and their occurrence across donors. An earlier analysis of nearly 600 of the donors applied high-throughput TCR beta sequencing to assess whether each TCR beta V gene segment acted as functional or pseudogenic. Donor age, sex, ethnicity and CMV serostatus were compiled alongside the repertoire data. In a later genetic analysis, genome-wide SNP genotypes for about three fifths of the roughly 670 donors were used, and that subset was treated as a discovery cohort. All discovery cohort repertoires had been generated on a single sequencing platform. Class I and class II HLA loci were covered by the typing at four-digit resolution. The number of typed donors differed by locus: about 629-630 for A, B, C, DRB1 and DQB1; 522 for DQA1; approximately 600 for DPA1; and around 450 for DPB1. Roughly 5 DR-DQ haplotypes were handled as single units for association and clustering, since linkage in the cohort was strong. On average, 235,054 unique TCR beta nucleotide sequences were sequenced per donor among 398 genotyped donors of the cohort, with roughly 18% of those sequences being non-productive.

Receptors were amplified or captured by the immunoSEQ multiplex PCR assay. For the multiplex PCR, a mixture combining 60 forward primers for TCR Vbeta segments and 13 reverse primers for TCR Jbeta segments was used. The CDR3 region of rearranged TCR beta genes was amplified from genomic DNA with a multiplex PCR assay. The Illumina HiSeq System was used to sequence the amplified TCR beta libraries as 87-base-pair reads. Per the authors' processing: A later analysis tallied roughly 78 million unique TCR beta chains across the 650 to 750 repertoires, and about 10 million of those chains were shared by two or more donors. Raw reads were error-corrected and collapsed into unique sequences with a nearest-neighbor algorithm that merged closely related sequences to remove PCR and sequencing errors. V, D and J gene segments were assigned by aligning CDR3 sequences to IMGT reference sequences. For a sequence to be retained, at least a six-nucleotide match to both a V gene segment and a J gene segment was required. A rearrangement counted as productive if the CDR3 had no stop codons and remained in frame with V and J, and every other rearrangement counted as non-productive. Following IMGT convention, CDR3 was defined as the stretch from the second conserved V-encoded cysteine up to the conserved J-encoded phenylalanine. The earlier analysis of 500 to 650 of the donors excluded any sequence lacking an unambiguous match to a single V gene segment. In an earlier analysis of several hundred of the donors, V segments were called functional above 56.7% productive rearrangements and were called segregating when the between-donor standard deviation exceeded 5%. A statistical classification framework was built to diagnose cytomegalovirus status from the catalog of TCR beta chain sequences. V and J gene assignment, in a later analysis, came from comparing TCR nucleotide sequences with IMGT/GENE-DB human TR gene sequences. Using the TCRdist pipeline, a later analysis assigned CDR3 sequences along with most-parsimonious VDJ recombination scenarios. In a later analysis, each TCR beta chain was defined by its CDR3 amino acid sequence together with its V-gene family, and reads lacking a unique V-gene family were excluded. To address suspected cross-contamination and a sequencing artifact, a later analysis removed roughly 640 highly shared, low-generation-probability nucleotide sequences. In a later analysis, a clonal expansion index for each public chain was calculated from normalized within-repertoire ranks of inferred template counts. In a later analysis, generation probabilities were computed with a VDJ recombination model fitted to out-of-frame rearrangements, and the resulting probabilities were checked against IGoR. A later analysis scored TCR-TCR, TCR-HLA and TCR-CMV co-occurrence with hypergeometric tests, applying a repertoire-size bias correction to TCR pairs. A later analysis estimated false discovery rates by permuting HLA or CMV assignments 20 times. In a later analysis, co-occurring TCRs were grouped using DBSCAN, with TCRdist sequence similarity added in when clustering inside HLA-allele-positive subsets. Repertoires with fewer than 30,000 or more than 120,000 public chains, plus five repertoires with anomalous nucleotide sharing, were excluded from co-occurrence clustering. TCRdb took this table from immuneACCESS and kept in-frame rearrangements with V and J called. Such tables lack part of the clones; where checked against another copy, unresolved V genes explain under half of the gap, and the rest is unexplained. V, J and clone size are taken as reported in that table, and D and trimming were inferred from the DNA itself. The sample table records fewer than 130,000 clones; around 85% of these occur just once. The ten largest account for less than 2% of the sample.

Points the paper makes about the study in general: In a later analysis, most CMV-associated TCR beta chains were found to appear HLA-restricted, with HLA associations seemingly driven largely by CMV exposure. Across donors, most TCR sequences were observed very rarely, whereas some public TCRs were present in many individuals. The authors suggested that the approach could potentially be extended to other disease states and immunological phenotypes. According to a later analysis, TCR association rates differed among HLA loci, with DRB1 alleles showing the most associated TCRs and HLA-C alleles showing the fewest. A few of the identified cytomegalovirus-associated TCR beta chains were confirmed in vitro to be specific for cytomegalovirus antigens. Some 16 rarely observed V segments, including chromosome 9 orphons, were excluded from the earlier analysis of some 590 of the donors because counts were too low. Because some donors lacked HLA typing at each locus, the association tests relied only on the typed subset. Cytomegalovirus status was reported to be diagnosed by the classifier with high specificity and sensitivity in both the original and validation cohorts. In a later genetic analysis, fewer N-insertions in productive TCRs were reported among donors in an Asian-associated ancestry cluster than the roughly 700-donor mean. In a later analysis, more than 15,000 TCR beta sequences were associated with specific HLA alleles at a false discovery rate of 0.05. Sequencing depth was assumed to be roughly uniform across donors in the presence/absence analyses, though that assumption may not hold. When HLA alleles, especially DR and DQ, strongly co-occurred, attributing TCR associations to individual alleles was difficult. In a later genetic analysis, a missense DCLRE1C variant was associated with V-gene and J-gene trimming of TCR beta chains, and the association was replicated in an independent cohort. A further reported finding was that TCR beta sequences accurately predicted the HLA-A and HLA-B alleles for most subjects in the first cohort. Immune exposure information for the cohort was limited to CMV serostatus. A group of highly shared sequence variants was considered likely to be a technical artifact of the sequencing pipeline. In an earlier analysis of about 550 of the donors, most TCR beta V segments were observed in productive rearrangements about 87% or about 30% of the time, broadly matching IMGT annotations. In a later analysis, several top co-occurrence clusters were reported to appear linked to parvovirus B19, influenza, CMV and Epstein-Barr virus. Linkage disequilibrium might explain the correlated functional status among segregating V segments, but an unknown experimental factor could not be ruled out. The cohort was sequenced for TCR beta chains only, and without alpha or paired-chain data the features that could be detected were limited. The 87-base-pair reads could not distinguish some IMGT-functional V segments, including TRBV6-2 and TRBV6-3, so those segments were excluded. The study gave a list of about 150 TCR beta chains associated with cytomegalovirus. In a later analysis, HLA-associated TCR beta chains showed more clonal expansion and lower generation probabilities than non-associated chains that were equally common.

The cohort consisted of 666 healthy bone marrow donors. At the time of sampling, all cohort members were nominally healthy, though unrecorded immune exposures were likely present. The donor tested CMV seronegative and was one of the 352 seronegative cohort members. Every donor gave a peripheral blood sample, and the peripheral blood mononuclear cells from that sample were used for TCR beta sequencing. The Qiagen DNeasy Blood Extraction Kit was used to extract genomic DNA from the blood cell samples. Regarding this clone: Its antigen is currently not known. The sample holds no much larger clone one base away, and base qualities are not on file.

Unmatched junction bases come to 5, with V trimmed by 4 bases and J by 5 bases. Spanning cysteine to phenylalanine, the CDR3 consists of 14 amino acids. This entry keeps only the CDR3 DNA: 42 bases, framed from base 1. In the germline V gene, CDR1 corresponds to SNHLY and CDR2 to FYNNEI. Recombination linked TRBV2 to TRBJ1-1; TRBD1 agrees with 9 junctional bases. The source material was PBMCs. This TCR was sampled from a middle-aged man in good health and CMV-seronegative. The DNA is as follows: TGTGCCAGCAGTGGAGCGACAGGGGGGACTGAAGCTTTCTTT. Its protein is CASSGATGGTEAFF.